Listed here are 5 T cell receptor beta chains from one sample, sequenced in a study of beta chain features in type 1 diabetes. Reverse transcribing all isolated RNA meant expressed TCRB transcripts were sequenced. Assay used: immunoSEQ multiplex PCR; TCRdb lists only in-frame clones, some missing. The sample lists a few hundred thousand clones, 25% to 35% seen once, with more than 3% in the top ten. The material sequenced was central memory CD4+ T cells from blood. These receptors originate from a man in his thirties or forties in good health.

This clone appeared a few times. V gene TRBV7-2 combines with J gene TRBJ1-1, with unresolved D. Germline CDR1 and CDR2: SGHTA and FQGNSA. Trimming cost V 0 bases and J 5 bases, with 13 bases left between them. This CDR3 spans 15 amino acids. The CDR3 region is CASSLANSMGTEAFF. The CDR3 DNA reads as TGTGCCAGCAGCTTAGCTAACTCTATGGGGACTGAAGCTTTCTTT.

This clone was picked up a small number of times. The gene calls are TRBV2 and TRBJ2-3; 7 nucleotides match TRBD1. The CDR3 covers 12 residues. Germline loops: CDR1 SNHLY, CDR2 FYNNEI. V lost 8 bases and J lost 1; bases outside the gene matches: 0. Written as DNA, the CDR3 is TGTGCCAGCGGACAGGGCACAGATACGCAGTATTTT. This encodes CASGQGTDTQYF.

V gene TRBV5-6 combines with J gene TRBJ2-5, with TRBD2 as a possible D gene (6 bases). Germline CDR1 reads SGHDT; CDR2 reads YYEEEE. The CDR3 length is 14 residues. Deletions cut 4 bases from V and 4 bases from J, with 14 bases between. DNA for the CDR3: TGTGCCAGCAGCCCGGAGGGGACGCGAGAGACCCAGTACTTC. Its protein product is CASSPEGTRETQYF.

This clone was observed a few times. CDR3 nucleotide sequence: TGTGCCAGCAGCGTCGGAGGTTCCCTTGTAGGAGAGACCCAGTACTTC. This gives the protein CASSVGGSLVGETQYF. V is TRBV9 and J is TRBJ2-5; possible D gene TRBD2, 5 bases. Trimming cost V 2 bases and J 4 bases, with 18 bases left between them. Germline CDR1 is SGDLS and CDR2 is YYNGEE. This CDR3 has 16 residues.

This clone was observed a few times. The chain combines TRBV7-2 with TRBJ2-2; D is undetermined. V gave up 2 bases and J gave up 6 bases, with 10 bases separating them. This CDR3 spans 14 amino acids. CDR1 and CDR2 from the germline V gene are SGHTA and FQGNSA. The DNA for the CDR3 is TGTGCCAGCAGCTTAAGACGAGACCCCGGGGAGCTGTTTTTT. Its translation: CASSLRRDPGELFF.